One and the same sample provided the 13 T cell receptor beta chains below, sequenced in a study of tumor-infiltrating lymphocytes in primary liver carcinoma. Unsorted whole blood served as the source of blood RNA, and germline DNA was extracted as well. With a constant-region primer, TCR beta cDNA was made from approximately 500 ng of total RNA. ARM-PCR was slightly modified, and three nested multiplex PCR rounds with it gave rise to the TCR beta libraries. PCR rounds one and two used TRBV1-TRBV30 forward primers with a C-beta reverse primer for roughly 10 cycles each. Using its own MiXCR run on the multiplex PCR reads, TCRdb lists one record per CDR3 protein. The sample carries fewer than 400,000 distinct CDR3 sequences, over 55% recorded once. The material sequenced was peripheral blood. The receptor source for this set is a middle-aged man with primary liver carcinoma and hepatitis B virus infection.

This clonotype was counted between two and nine times. A clone one base away is much larger, so this may be a read error. The gene calls are TRBV4-3 and TRBJ2-4; D might be TRBD2 (5 bases). The germline V gene encodes CDR1 LGHNA and CDR2 YSLEER. The V gene lost 5 bases and the J gene lost 2 bases, with 16 bases spanning the gap. The CDR3 has 16 amino acids. CDR3 DNA: TGCGCCAGCAGCGAGGGCCGGTCGGTGACCAAAAACATTCAGTACTTC. Its protein product is CASSEGRSVTKNIQYF.

A remark on this clonotype: A much larger clonotype is one base distant, so this may be a read error. J is TRBJ2-5 and V is TRBV12-3 or TRBV12-4; D assignment may be TRBD1 or TRBD2 (6 bases each). V was clipped by 3 bases and J by 7 bases, with 18 bases between them. This CDR3 is built from 15 residues. This CDR3 reads CASSFAQGMGGTQYF. In DNA form, the CDR3 reads TGTGCCAGCAGTTTCGCCCAGGGGATGGGGGGGACCCAGTACTTC.

The chain combines TRBV19 with TRBJ1-1; no reliable D call. This CDR3 contains 12 residues. V lost 4 bases to trimming and J lost 7 bases, with 10 bases between them. Germline assignment: CDR1 LNHDA and CDR2 SQIVND (reference sequence). The CDR3 protein is CASSTQVVEAFF. Written as DNA, the CDR3 is TGTGCCAGTAGTACCCAGGTAGTTGAAGCTTTCTTT.

On this clonotype itself: One junction end does not reproduce the germline sequence, and a read error may be involved. The chain is built from TRBV6-5 and TRBJ1-4; TRBD1 might be the D (5 bases). The CDR3 length is 16 residues. The V gene's germline CDR1 is MNHEY and CDR2 SVGAGI. The CDR3 nucleotides are TGTGCCAGCTGTTACACCCAGGGATCAACTAATGAAAAACTGTTTTTT. Its translation: CASCYTQGSTNEKLFF.

For this clonotype: A single base separates this from a much larger clone, so it may be a read error. The chain employs TRBV4-1 and TRBJ1-2; a weak D match, TRBD1 (6 bases). There are 16 residues in the CDR3. Germline V gene sequence: CDR1 MGHRA, CDR2 YSYEKL. For the CDR3, the DNA is TGCGCCAGCGGCCAAGTTGGGGGGGCGCTAGGTTATGGCTACACCTTC. Protein product: CASGQVGGALGYGYTF.

The gene calls are TRBV29-1 and TRBJ2-7; D not resolved. The CDR3 extends over 14 amino acids. V was trimmed by 4 bases and J by 6 bases, leaving 19 bases between them. The germline gives CDR1 SQVTM, CDR2 ANQGSEA. DNA for the CDR3: TGCAGCGTTGGGCAGTGGAGATCAAGGCGCGAGCAGTACTTC. Protein: CSVGQWRSRREQYF.

J is TRBJ1-1 and V is TRBV28; TRBD1 matches at 7 bases. The junction had 12 bases not matched to a gene; V was cut back by 6 bases and J by 5 bases. This CDR3 region has 15 residues. CDR1 and CDR2 from the germline V gene are MDHEN and SYDVKM. The CDR3 DNA follows: TGTGCCAGCAGCCTGGAGCAGGGGGTTAATACTGAAGCTTTCTTT. Encoded protein: CASSLEQGVNTEAFF.

V usage is TRBV28 and J usage is TRBJ1-6; D perhaps matches TRBD1 (6 bases). Germline V gene lookup returns CDR1 MDHEN and CDR2 SYDVKM. There are 14 residues in the CDR3. V was pared by 6 bases and J by 7 bases, with 13 bases between. Here the CDR3 reads CASRPTGQNSPLHF. The CDR3 DNA reads as TGTGCCAGCAGACCGACAGGTCAGAATTCACCCCTCCACTTT.

Remarks on this clonotype: One junction end does not reproduce the germline sequence, and a read error may be involved. The chain combines TRBV4-1 with TRBJ2-1; D ambiguous. Per the germline V gene, CDR1 is MGHRA and CDR2 is YSYEKL. The CDR3 consists of 15 residues. The CDR3 bases are TGCGCCAGCAGCCAAGATTCTCACCCCGGCAATGAGCATTTCTTC. Translation gives CASSQDSHPGNEHFF.

Remarks on this clonotype: A much larger clone differs from this one at a single base, so this may be a read error. The chain is built from TRBV6-1 and TRBJ2-1, with 9 bases lining up with TRBD2. Germline-derived CDR1 and CDR2 are MNHNS and SASEGT. The CDR3 runs to 14 residues. For the CDR3, the DNA is TGTGCCAGCAAGCGGGAGGACTCCTACAATGAGCAGCTCTTC. This gives the protein CASKREDSYNEQLF.

For this clonotype: The junction and the germline gene differ at one end; a read error may be behind it. CDR3 protein: CASIYAGPGNTIHF. The CDR3 nucleotides are TGTGCCAGCATCTACGCGGGTCCTGGAAACACCATACATTTT. The chain is built from TRBV6-2 or TRBV6-3 and TRBJ1-3, with D uncertain. From germline, CDR1 is MNHEY and CDR2 SVGEGT. This CDR3 region has 14 residues.

This chain's CDR3 is CASSLPAQETQYF. CDR3 sequence (DNA): TGCGCCAGCAGCCTCCCAGCTCAAGAGACCCAGTACTTC. The chain employs TRBV5-1 and TRBJ2-5; D is undetermined. V lost 4 bases to trimming and J lost 2 bases, with 9 bases between them. The germline gives CDR1 SGHRS, CDR2 YFSETQ. This CDR3 region has 13 residues.

Concerning this clonotype itself: At one of its ends the junction is not consistent with the germline gene, which may arise from a read error. This chain uses TRBV4-2 with TRBJ2-1; perhaps TRBD2 as D (6 bases). The CDR3 contains 15 residues. In germline, CDR1 is LGHNA, CDR2 YNFKEQ. Written as DNA, the CDR3 is TGCGCCAGCAGCCAGGATGCGGCGGGATGGAGTGAGCAGTTCTTC. Translation: CASSQDAAGWSEQFF.